These 26 T cell receptor beta chains originate from one sample sequenced in a study of T cell responses to AZD1222 COVID-19 vaccine. Repertoires were generated with immunoSEQ multiplex PCR, while TCRdb's copy carries only in-frame clones and drops some. Here the sample spans around 130,000 clones, 70% to 90% being singletons. The sample was peripheral blood, taken on day 0 of AZD1222 vaccination. These receptors all come from an adult in good health.

V and J are TRBV5-5 and TRBJ1-2; 8 nucleotides agree with TRBD1. V lost 3 bases to trimming and J lost 3 bases; unmatched junction nucleotides: 7. CDR1 and CDR2 from the germline V gene are SGHKS and YYEKEE (reference sequence). This CDR3 has 15 amino acids. This CDR3 is CASSYGTGIDYGYTF. The CDR3 DNA reads TGTGCCAGCAGCTACGGGACAGGAATTGACTATGGCTACACCTTC. Full variable domain (missing parts from reference TRBV5-5 and TRBJ1-2): DAGVTQSPTHLIKTRGQQVTLRCSPISGHKSVSWYQQVLGQGPQFIFQYYEKEERGRGNFPDRFSARQFPNYSSELNVNALLLGDSALYLCASSYGTGIDYGYTFGSGTRLTVV.

CDR3 region: CASSSPGTQHYGYTF. For the CDR3, the DNA is TGTGCCAGCAGCTCTCCCGGGACACAACACTATGGCTACACCTTC. The chain is built from TRBV7-8 and TRBJ1-2; D perhaps matches TRBD1 (6 bases). This CDR3 contains 15 residues. Trimming cost V 4 bases and J 3 bases, with 15 bases left between them. Germline CDR1 and CDR2: SGHVS and FQNEAQ.

This clone was seen more than once but under ten times. The gene calls are TRBV6-6 and TRBJ2-3, with D unresolved. Deletions cut 6 bases from V and 2 bases from J, with 18 bases between. CDR1 is MNHNY, CDR2 SVGAGI, per germline (reference sequence). This CDR3 is 16 amino acids long. In nucleotides, the CDR3 is TGTGCCAGCAGCGCGGTGGCACTCCCGTTCACAGATACGCAGTATTTT. Protein product: CASSAVALPFTDTQYF.

The genes are TRBV7-3 and TRBJ2-3; TRBD2 matches 7 bases. The J segment lost 4 bases and the V segment lost 2 bases, leaving 3 bases of the junction unmatched. The CDR3 totals 14 residues. Germline V lookup: CDR1 SGHTA, CDR2 FQGTGA. The CDR3 sequence is CASSLGLAADTQYF. As DNA, the CDR3 is TGTGCCAGCAGCTTAGGTCTAGCGGCAGATACGCAGTATTTT.

The chain uses TRBV5-6 and TRBJ2-7; tentative D call: TRBD2 (6 bases). Trimming removed 2 bases at V and 3 bases at J, with 15 bases between. CDR1 SGHDT and CDR2 YYEEEE come from the germline V gene. The CDR3 has 15 amino acids. The CDR3: CASSLSRGISYEQYF. The CDR3 coding sequence is TGTGCCAGCAGCTTAAGCCGGGGGATCAGCTACGAGCAGTACTTC.

The chain combines TRBV30 with TRBJ1-1; D is uncertain. This CDR3 comprises 14 residues. Germline values: CDR1 GTSNPN, CDR2 SVGIG (reference sequence). V dropped 1 base and J dropped 1 base, with 10 bases sitting between them. CDR3 nucleotides: TGTGCCTGGAGTGAGTGGCTACCGAACACTGAAGCTTTCTTT. As protein: CAWSEWLPNTEAFF.

The V call is TRBV28, the J call TRBJ2-3; 8 bases match TRBD1. The germline CDR1 and CDR2 sequences are MDHEN and SYDVKM. V shed 6 bases and J 0 bases; nucleotides not matched to a gene: 2. This CDR3 region has 14 residues. DNA of the CDR3: TGTGCCAGCAGGACAGGGGTTAGCACAGATACGCAGTATTTT. It yields the protein CASRTGVSTDTQYF.

In the case of this clone: The sample carries other DNA sequences with the same CDR3. This chain uses TRBV6-5 with TRBJ2-7; D may correspond to TRBD1 or TRBD2 (5 bases each). The CDR3 is 15 amino acids. Per the germline V gene, CDR1 is MNHEY and CDR2 is SVGAGI. V lost 0 bases and J lost 0, with 9 bases in between. CDR3 protein: CASSYSRGASYEQYF. The CDR3 nucleotides read TGTGCCAGCAGTTACTCGAGAGGGGCCTCCTACGAGCAGTACTTC.

The chain carries TRBV30 and TRBJ2-5; D assignment may be TRBD1 or TRBD2 (5 bases each). The CDR3 contains 15 residues. The V and J ends lost 3 bases and 5 bases respectively, with 19 bases between them. Germline lookup yields CDR1 GTSNPN and CDR2 SVGIG (reference sequence). This CDR3 is CAWRIGDVLGETQYF. The CDR3 nucleotides are TGTGCCTGGAGGATAGGGGACGTGCTCGGTGAGACCCAGTACTTC.

The chain links TRBV19 to TRBJ2-5; TRBD2 matches at 7 bases. With V trimmed by 0 bases and J by 5 bases, 6 bases remained unmatched. Germline V CDR1 and CDR2: LNHDA, SQIVND (reference sequence). The CDR3 contains 15 residues. CDR3 coding DNA: TGTGCCAGTAGTATAGATCGGGGAGGGTCGGAGACCCAGTACTTC. As protein: CASSIDRGGSETQYF.

This rearrangement joins TRBV5-1 to TRBJ2-4; 12 bases match TRBD1. V lost 0 bases, J lost 8 bases, and 3 bases stayed unmatched. Germline CDR1 and CDR2: SGHRS and YFSETQ. The CDR3 loop spans 15 amino acids. The CDR3 is CASSLGDRGLDIQYF. The CDR3 DNA follows: TGCGCCAGCAGCTTGGGGGACAGGGGGCTTGACATTCAGTACTTC.

V is TRBV12-3 or TRBV12-4 and J is TRBJ2-2; D is perhaps TRBD1 (5 bases). The germline V and J ends were trimmed by 6 bases and 4 bases, with 9 bases remaining between them. The CDR3 runs to 13 residues. The CDR3 sequence: CASSPDITGELFF. CDR3 in DNA: TGTGCCAGCAGCCCGGACATCACCGGGGAGCTGTTTTTT.

The chain recombines TRBV2 with TRBJ1-3; D perhaps matches TRBD1 (5 bases). The CDR3 covers 15 residues. Germline values: CDR1 SNHLY, CDR2 FYNNEI. V was pared by 6 bases and J by 3 bases, with 15 bases between. The CDR3 reads CASRLSGTNGNTIYF. In DNA, the CDR3 is TGTGCCAGCAGACTCTCCGGGACTAATGGAAACACCATATATTTT.

The gene calls are TRBV28 and TRBJ2-1; D is possibly TRBD2 (6 bases). Per the germline V gene, CDR1 is MDHEN and CDR2 is SYDVKM. With 1 base removed from V and 9 bases from J, the gap between germline ends came to 7 bases. The CDR3 has 12 residues. The CDR3 reads CASSLFGGEQFF. Written as DNA, the CDR3 is TGTGCCAGCAGTTTATTCGGGGGTGAGCAGTTCTTC. Full variable domain (outside the CDR3, taken from reference TRBV28 and TRBJ2-1): DVKVTQSSRYLVKRTGEKVFLECVQDMDHENMFWYRQDPGLGLRLIYFSYDVKMKEKGDIPEGYSVSREKKERFSLILESASTNQTSMYLCASSLFGGEQFFGPGTRLTVL.

This clone has a single count. The chain couples TRBV18 to TRBJ2-7; 9 bases agree with TRBD1. The CDR3 is made up of 13 amino acids. Germline assignment: CDR1 KGHSH and CDR2 LQKENI. The ends lost 6 bases at V and 3 bases at J; junction bases unmatched: 3. In nucleotides, the CDR3 is TGTGCCAGCTCCGGGACAGGGTACTACGAGCAGTACTTC. Translating it yields CASSGTGYYEQYF. The variable domain in full, with the rest retrieved from reference TRBV18 and TRBJ2-7, is NAGVMQNPRHLVRRRGQEARLRCSPMKGHSHVYWYRQLPEEGLKFMVYLQKENIIDESGMPKERFSAEFPKEGPSILRIQQVVRGDSAAYFCASSGTGYYEQYFGPGTRLTVT.

The chain uses TRBV5-4 and TRBJ2-2, with D tentatively TRBD1 (6 bases). The CDR3 consists of 17 residues. Germline CDR1 is SGHNT and CDR2 is YYREEE (reference sequence). V was trimmed by 4 bases and J by 2 bases, leaving 18 bases between them. This CDR3 is CASSPGAGTRNTGELFF. Written as DNA, the CDR3 is TGTGCCAGCAGCCCGGGTGCCGGGACAAGAAACACCGGGGAGCTGTTTTTT. Complete variable domain (other parts from reference TRBV5-4 and TRBJ2-2): ETGVTQSPTHLIKTRGQQVTLRCSSQSGHNTVSWYQQALGQGPQFIFQYYREEENGRGNFPPRFSGLQFPNYSSELNVNALELDDSALYLCASSPGAGTRNTGELFFGEGSRLTVL.

This chain joins TRBV6-6 and TRBJ1-2; 8 nucleotides agree with TRBD1. Germline CDR1 MNHNY, CDR2 SVGAGI (reference sequence). The CDR3 contains 16 residues. The ends lost 2 bases at V and 0 bases at J; junction bases unmatched: 5. CDR3 nucleotides: TGTGCCAGCAGTTACACAGACAGGGGCACTAACTATGGCTACACCTTC. Its translation is CASSYTDRGTNYGYTF.

This clone was observed a single time. This sequence joins TRBV12-3 or TRBV12-4 and TRBJ1-6; no reliable D call. With 6 bases removed from V and 8 bases from J, the gap between germline ends came to 5 bases. The CDR3 is made up of 11 amino acids. CDR3 bases: TGTGCCAGCAGCGGTCATTCACCCCTCCACTTT. Translating it yields CASSGHSPLHF.

This clone was observed a few times. The chain carries TRBV7-8 and TRBJ1-3; maybe TRBD1 (6 bases). This CDR3 has 17 amino acids. CDR1 and CDR2 from the germline V gene are SGHVS and FQNEAQ. The V gene lost 1 base and the J gene lost 0 bases, with 13 bases spanning the gap. For the CDR3, the DNA is TGTGCCAGCAGCTTAGGGACAGTCCAAAGCTCTGGAAACACCATATATTTT. This sequence encodes CASSLGTVQSSGNTIYF.

This chain links TRBV15 with TRBJ1-2; perhaps TRBD1 as D (5 bases). This CDR3 contains 12 residues. V was clipped by 0 bases and J by 8 bases, with 7 bases between them. The germline V gene encodes CDR1 LNHNV and CDR2 YYDKDF (reference sequence). The CDR3 DNA reads TGTGCCACCAGCAGAGATGCAGGGGGCTACACCTTC. It encodes CATSRDAGGYTF.

This chain links TRBV18 with TRBJ1-5; 7 nucleotides agree with TRBD1. The germline gives CDR1 KGHSH, CDR2 LQKENI. The CDR3 consists of 15 residues. Germline trimming cut 5 bases from V and 4 bases from J; bases unmatched to any gene: 8. CDR3 residues: CASSAKGAQNQPQHF. CDR3 in DNA: TGTGCCAGCTCAGCAAAGGGGGCGCAGAATCAGCCCCAGCATTTT.

The J gene is TRBJ2-3, the V gene TRBV29-1; D is unresolved. The V end lost 5 bases, the J end lost 1 base, and 10 bases lay between the germline ends. Germline V gives CDR1 SQVTM, CDR2 ANQGSEA. There are 13 residues in the CDR3. This CDR3 reads CSVTTVRTDTQYF. DNA of the CDR3: TGCAGCGTTACCACTGTCCGCACAGATACGCAGTATTTT.

The gene calls are TRBV19 and TRBJ1-3, with TRBD1 as a possible D gene (5 bases). The CDR3 is made up of 15 amino acids. Trimming removed 6 bases from V and 0 bases from J, with 12 bases in between. Germline V gene data show CDR1 as LNHDA and CDR2 as SQIVND (reference sequence). DNA of the CDR3: TGTGCCAGTAGGGTGACAGCCTCCTCTGGAAACACCATATATTTT. Translated: CASRVTASSGNTIYF.

This clone was counted a few times. The chain recombines TRBV7-9 with TRBJ2-7, with D perhaps TRBD1 (5 bases). Trimming took off 1 base at V and 2 bases at J, with 9 bases between the two ends. The CDR3 has 14 amino acids. Looked up from germline, CDR1 is SEHNR and CDR2 is FQNEAQ (reference sequence). The CDR3 nucleotides read TGTGCCAGCAGCTTAGGACAGATCGCCTACGAGCAGTACTTC. Translation: CASSLGQIAYEQYF.

The chain joins TRBV7-9 to TRBJ1-1; the D gene is possibly TRBD1 (6 bases). Trimming left V 5 bases short and J 3 bases short, with 16 bases between. The CDR3 covers 15 residues. Germline V gene sequence: CDR1 SEHNR, CDR2 FQNEAQ (reference sequence). CDR3 region: CASSGHRVGDTEAFF. Here the CDR3 DNA reads TGTGCCAGCAGCGGCCACAGGGTTGGGGACACTGAAGCTTTCTTT.

This chain joins TRBV11-2 and TRBJ2-3, with TRBD2 matching 10 bases. V shed 1 base and J 1 base; nucleotides not matched to a gene: 11. The CDR3 runs to 19 residues. Germline-derived CDR1 and CDR2 are SGHAT and FQNNGV. In DNA, the CDR3 is TGTGCCAGCAGCTTAGTGAAGGCTAGCGGGAGATGGGGCACAGATACGCAGTATTTT. Its protein is CASSLVKASGRWGTDTQYF.